These 13 T cell receptor beta chains were sequenced from one sample in a study of blood T cells in healthy people across ages. A second 7 to 11 cycle PCR used barcoded and J-beta primers. TCRdb re-derived calls from the 5' RACE reads in MiXCR, one entry per CDR3 protein. Among more than 700,000 distinct CDR3 sequences listed, around 50% were seen once. Sequencing was carried out using blood. The receptor source for this set is a man older than 75 in good health.

J is TRBJ1-1 and V is TRBV14; no firm D call. This CDR3 has 16 residues. The germline V and J ends were trimmed by 0 bases and 6 bases, with 17 bases remaining between them. Germline V CDR1 and CDR2: SGHDN, FVKESK. The CDR3 nucleotides are TGTGCCAGCAGCCAAGATCTAAGGGCGCCGATATCTGAAGCTTTCTTT. Its protein product is CASSQDLRAPISEAFF.

This clonotype was detected a few times. The chain joins TRBV5-1 to TRBJ2-7, with D possibly called TRBD1 or TRBD2 (6 bases each). Germline V gene sequence: CDR1 SGHRS, CDR2 YFSETQ. There are 15 residues in the CDR3. Trimming took 0 bases from V and 5 from J, leaving 15 bases between them. Here the CDR3 reads CASSLAGGQVHEQYF. In DNA form, the CDR3 reads TGCGCCAGCAGCTTGGCCGGGGGACAAGTCCACGAGCAGTACTTC.

This clonotype came up once. The gene calls are TRBV6-5 and TRBJ1-5; no clear D gene. This CDR3 region has 12 residues. The germline V gene encodes CDR1 MNHEY and CDR2 SVGAGI. Trimming pared 4 bases from V and 6 bases from J, leaving 7 bases between. CDR3 nucleotide sequence: TGTGCCAGCAGTTCGGGAACTCAGCCCCAGCATTTT. It encodes CASSSGTQPQHF.

This clonotype is a singleton in its sample. This sequence joins TRBV24-1 and TRBJ2-4, with TRBD1 matching over 11 bases. The J call is in doubt because the DNA end fits TRBJ2-7 better. This CDR3 contains 14 residues. Germline V lookup: CDR1 KGHDR, CDR2 SFDVKD. The CDR3 coding sequence is TGTGCCACCAGTGCCGGGGACAGGGGGTACGAGCAGTACTTC. Translation gives CATSAGDRGYEQYF.

This chain joins TRBV5-1 and TRBJ2-1; 8 bases match TRBD1. V gave up 4 bases and J gave up 8 bases; unmatched junction bases: 5. Looked up from germline, CDR1 is SGHRS and CDR2 is YFSETQ. There are 13 residues in the CDR3. The CDR3 here is CASSKDRVDEQFF. In DNA form, the CDR3 reads TGCGCCAGCAGCAAGGACAGGGTTGATGAGCAGTTCTTC.

The rearrangement links TRBV5-1 to TRBJ2-1; maybe TRBD2 (6 bases). The CDR3 is 15 amino acids. Trimming shortened V by 0 bases and J by 6 bases, and 13 bases separated the two germline ends. Germline values: CDR1 SGHRS, CDR2 YFSETQ. The DNA of the CDR3 is TGCGCCAGCAGCTTGGCCATTGCGGGACGCAATGAGCAGTTCTTC. Its translation: CASSLAIAGRNEQFF.

Note on this clonotype: A read error may be the cause here, since a much bigger clone is one base away. The chain employs TRBV7-2 and TRBJ2-1; D may be TRBD2 (6 bases). V was trimmed by 1 base and J by 5 bases, leaving 12 bases between them. The V gene's germline CDR1 is SGHTA and CDR2 FQGNSA. The CDR3 loop spans 15 amino acids. The DNA of the CDR3 is TGTGCCAGCAGCTTAGAGAGGACTACGCACAATGAGCAGTTCTTC. Translation: CASSLERTTHNEQFF.

The chain joins TRBV5-1 to TRBJ1-1; weak D call: TRBD1 (5 bases). The V end lost 4 bases, the J end lost 3 bases, and 16 bases lay between the germline ends. Per the germline V gene, CDR1 is SGHRS and CDR2 is YFSETQ. The CDR3 runs to 15 residues. This chain's CDR3 is CASSPGRMGDTEAFF. CDR3 coding DNA: TGCGCCAGCAGCCCGGGCCGGATGGGGGACACTGAAGCTTTCTTT.

This clonotype was detected a few times. The junction does not match germline at one end; this may be a read error. The chain recombines TRBV12-3 or TRBV12-4 with TRBJ2-5; D gene ambiguous. CDR3 length: 11 amino acids. CDR3: CASSLDHGQYF. Written as DNA, the CDR3 is TGTGCCAGTAGTTTAGATCACGGCCAGTACTTC.

This clonotype was counted between two and nine times. V usage is TRBV12-3 or TRBV12-4 and J usage is TRBJ1-2, with a weak D call TRBD1 (5 bases). Between the trimmed V and J ends, which lost 1 base and 4 bases, there was a span of 16 bases. The CDR3 sequence is 16 residues long. The DNA for the CDR3 is TGTGCCAGCAGTTTAGAAAGTTGGCAGGGCGGCTATGGCTACACCTTC. This sequence encodes CASSLESWQGGYGYTF.

V is TRBV9 and J is TRBJ1-2; TRBD1 aligns across 9 bases. Germline-derived CDR1 and CDR2 are SGDLS and YYNGEE. The V gene end was trimmed by 4 bases and the J gene end by 3 bases; junction bases not matched to a gene: 10. This CDR3 region has 16 residues. This chain's CDR3 is CASSLEVGTGYYGYTF. Here the CDR3 DNA reads TGTGCCAGCAGCCTCGAAGTCGGGACAGGGTACTATGGCTACACCTTC.

This clonotype was counted between two and nine times. This rearrangement joins TRBV28 to TRBJ2-2; the match to TRBD2 covers 11 bases. Trimming took 5 bases from V and 3 from J; bases not matched to a gene: 5. Germline V gene data show CDR1 as MDHEN and CDR2 as SYDVKM. The CDR3 is made up of 16 amino acids. Here the CDR3 DNA reads TGTGCCAGCAGTGCTGGGACTAGCGGATACACCGGGGAGCTGTTTTTT. It codes for CASSAGTSGYTGELFF.

The CDR3 sequence is CSAVRDARYF. For the CDR3, the DNA is TGCAGCGCCGTCAGAGATGCGCGGTATTTT. The chain recombines TRBV29-1 with TRBJ2-3; D not certain. Germline CDR1 and CDR2: SQVTM and ANQGSEA. The V gene lost 7 bases and the J gene lost 14 bases, with 16 bases spanning the gap. The CDR3 length is 10 residues.